This T cell receptor beta chain appears in the sequencing data of a study of shared clonotypes between healthy human individuals. Study-wide results and caveats: Clonotypes that were shared across a handful of donors made up about 4.5% of naive CD4 clonotypes.

V lost 0 bases and J lost 9, with 6 bases in between. The CDR3 is 13 amino acids. The germline V gene encodes CDR1 LGHNA and CDR2 YSLEER. Using immunoSEQ multiplex PCR, the repertoire was profiled, and TCRdb retains in-frame clones only, with some absent. The sample has 950,000 to 1,300,000 clones, 60% to 80% seen once. A note on this clone: Antigen: not known.

Sequenced material: memory CD4+ T cells sorted from blood. Subset: CD45RA-negative fraction. The rearrangement links TRBV4-3 to TRBJ1-6; no definite D call. The source of this sequence is a man between 18 and 35 years old in good health. CDR3 in amino acids: CASSQDFFSPLHF. CDR3 DNA sequence: TGCGCCAGCAGCCAAGATTTTTTTTCACCCCTCCACTTT.